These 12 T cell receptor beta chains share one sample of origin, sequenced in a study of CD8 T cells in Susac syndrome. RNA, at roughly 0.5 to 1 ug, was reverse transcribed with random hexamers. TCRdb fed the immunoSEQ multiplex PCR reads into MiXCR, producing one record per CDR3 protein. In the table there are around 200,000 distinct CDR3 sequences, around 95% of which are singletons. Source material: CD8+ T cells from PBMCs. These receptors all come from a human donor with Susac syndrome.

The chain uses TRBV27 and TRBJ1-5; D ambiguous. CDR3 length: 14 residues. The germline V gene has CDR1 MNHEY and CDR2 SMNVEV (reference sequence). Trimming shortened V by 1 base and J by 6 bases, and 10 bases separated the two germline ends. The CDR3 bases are TGTGCCAGCAGTTTATGGGGTGTCGGTCAGCCCCAGCATTTT. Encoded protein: CASSLWGVGQPQHF.

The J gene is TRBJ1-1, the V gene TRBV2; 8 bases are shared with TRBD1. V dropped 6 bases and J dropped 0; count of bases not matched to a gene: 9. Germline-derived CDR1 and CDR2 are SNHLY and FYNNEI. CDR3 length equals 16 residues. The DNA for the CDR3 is TGTGCCAGCAGCTTTGAACCGGGACAGGTGAACACTGAAGCTTTCTTT. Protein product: CASSFEPGQVNTEAFF.

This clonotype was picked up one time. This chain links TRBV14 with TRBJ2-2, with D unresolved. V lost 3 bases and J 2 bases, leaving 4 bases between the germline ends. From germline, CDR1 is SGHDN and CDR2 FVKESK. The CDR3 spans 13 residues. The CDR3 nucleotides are TGTGCCAGCAGCCAGCTAAACACCGGGGAGCTGTTTTTT. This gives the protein CASSQLNTGELFF.

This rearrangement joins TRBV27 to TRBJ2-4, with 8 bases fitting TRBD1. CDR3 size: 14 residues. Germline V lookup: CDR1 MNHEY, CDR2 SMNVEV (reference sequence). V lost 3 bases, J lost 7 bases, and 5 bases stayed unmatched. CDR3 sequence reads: CASSLDRAGNIQYF. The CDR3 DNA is TGTGCCAGCAGTTTGGACAGGGCGGGGAACATTCAGTACTTC.

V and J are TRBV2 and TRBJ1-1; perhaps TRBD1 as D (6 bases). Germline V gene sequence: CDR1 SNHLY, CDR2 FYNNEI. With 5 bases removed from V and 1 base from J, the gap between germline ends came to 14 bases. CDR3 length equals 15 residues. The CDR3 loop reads CASSSTGYGNTEAFF. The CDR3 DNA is TGTGCCAGCAGTTCTACAGGGTACGGGAACACTGAAGCTTTCTTT.

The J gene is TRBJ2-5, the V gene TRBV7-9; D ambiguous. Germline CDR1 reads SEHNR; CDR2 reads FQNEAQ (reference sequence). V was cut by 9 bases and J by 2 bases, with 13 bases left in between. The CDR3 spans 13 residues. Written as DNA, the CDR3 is TGTGCCAGAAGTCCCCGACTTCAAGAGACCCAGTACTTC. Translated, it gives CARSPRLQETQYF. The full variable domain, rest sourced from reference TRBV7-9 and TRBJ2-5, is DTGVSQNPRHKITKRGQNVTFRCDPISEHNRLYWYRQTLGQGPEFLTYFQNEAQLEKSRLLSDRFSAERPKGSFSTLEIQRTEQGDSAMYLCARSPRLQETQYFGPGTRLLVL.

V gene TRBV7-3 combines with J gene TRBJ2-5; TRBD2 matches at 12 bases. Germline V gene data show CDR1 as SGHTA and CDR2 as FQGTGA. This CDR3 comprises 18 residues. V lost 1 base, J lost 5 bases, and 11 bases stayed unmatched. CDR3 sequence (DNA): TGTGCCAGCAGCTTAAATGGGCTAGCGGGAGGGCTGAGGGAGACCCAGTACTTC. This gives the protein CASSLNGLAGGLRETQYF.

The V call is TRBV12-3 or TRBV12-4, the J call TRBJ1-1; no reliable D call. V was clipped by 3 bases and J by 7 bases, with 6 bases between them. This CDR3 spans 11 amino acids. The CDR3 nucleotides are TGTGCCAGCAGTTTCAGGTTTGAAGCTTTCTTT. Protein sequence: CASSFRFEAFF.

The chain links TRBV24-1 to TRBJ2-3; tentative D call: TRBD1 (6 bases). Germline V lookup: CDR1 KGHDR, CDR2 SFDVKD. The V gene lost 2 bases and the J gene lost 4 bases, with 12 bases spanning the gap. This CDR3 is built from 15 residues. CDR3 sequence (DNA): TGTGCCACCAGTGATTCACAGGGTTCCGCAGATACGCAGTATTTT. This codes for CATSDSQGSADTQYF.

The CDR3 spells CASSLRTSGNEQFF. The CDR3 region has the DNA TGTGCCAGCAGCTTAAGGACTAGCGGCAATGAGCAGTTCTTC. The chain couples TRBV13 to TRBJ2-1; 10 bases match TRBD2. Germline CDR1 and CDR2: PRHDT and FYEKMQ (reference sequence). The J segment lost 6 bases and the V segment lost 2 bases, leaving 1 base of the junction unmatched. This CDR3 region has 14 residues.

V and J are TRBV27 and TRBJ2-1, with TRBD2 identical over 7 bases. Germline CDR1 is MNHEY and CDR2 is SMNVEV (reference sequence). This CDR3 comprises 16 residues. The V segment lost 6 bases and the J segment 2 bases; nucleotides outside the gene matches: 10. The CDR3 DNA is TGTGCCAGCAGCCCCTTCGGACTAGGGACCTACAATGAGCAGTTCTTC. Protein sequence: CASSPFGLGTYNEQFF.

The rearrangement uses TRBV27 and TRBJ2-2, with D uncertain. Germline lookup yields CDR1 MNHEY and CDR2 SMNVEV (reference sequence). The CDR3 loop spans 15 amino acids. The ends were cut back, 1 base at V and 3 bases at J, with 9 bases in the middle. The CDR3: CASSLLSGYTGELFF. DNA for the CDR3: TGTGCCAGCAGTTTATTGAGTGGATACACCGGGGAGCTGTTTTTT.